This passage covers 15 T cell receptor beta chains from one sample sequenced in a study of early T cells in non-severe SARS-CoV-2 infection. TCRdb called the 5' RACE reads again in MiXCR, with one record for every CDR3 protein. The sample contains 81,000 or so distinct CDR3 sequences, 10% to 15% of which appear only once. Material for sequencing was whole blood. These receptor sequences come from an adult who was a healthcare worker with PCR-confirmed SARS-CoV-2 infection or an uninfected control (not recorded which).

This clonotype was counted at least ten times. This chain's CDR3 is CASSLHGTSGYNEQFF. The CDR3 DNA sequence: TGCGCCAGCAGCCTACACGGGACTAGCGGATACAATGAGCAGTTCTTC. The chain has TRBV5-1 and TRBJ2-1; 11 bases are shared with TRBD2. The germline V gene has CDR1 SGHRS and CDR2 YFSETQ. This CDR3 is built from 16 residues. J lost 4 bases, V lost 4 bases, and 7 bases had no gene match.

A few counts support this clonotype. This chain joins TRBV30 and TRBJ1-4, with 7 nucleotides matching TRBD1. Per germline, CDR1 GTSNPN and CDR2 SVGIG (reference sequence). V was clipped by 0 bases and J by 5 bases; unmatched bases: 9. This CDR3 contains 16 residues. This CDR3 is CAWSVLGTVVNEKLFF. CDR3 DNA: TGTGCCTGGAGTGTACTAGGGACAGTGGTGAATGAAAAACTGTTTTTT.

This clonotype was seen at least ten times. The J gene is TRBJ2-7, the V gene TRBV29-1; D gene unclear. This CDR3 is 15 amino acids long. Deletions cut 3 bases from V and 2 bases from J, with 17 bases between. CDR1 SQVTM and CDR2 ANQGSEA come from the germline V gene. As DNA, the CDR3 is TGCAGCGTTGAGGGGTCACGCGAATCCCCCTACGAGCAGTACTTC. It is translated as CSVEGSRESPYEQYF.

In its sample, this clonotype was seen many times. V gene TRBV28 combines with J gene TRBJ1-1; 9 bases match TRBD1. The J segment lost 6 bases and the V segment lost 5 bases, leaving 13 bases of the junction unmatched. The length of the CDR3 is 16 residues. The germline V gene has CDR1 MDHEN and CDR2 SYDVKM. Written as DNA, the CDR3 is TGTGCCAGCAGTCCCAACAGGGGGCTTATTAGCTCTGAAGCTTTCTTT. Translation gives CASSPNRGLISSEAFF.

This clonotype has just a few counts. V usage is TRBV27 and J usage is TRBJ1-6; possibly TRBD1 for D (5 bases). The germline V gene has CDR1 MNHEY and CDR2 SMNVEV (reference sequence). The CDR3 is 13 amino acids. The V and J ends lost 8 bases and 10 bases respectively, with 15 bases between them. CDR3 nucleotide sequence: TGTGCCAGCGGGGGTCTGGGCAGCTCACCCCTCCACTTT. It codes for CASGGLGSSPLHF.

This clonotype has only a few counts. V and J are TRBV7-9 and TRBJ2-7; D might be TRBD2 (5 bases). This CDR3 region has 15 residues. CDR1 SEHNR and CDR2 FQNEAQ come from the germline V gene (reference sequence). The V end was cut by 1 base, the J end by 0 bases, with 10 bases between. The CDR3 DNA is TGTGCCAGCAGCTTAGAGAGGGAGTACTCCTACGAGCAGTACTTC. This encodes CASSLEREYSYEQYF. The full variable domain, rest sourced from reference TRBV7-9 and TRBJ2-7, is DTGVSQNPRHKITKRGQNVTFRCDPISEHNRLYWYRQTLGQGPEFLTYFQNEAQLEKSRLLSDRFSAERPKGSFSTLEIQRTEQGDSAMYLCASSLEREYSYEQYFGPGTRLTVT.

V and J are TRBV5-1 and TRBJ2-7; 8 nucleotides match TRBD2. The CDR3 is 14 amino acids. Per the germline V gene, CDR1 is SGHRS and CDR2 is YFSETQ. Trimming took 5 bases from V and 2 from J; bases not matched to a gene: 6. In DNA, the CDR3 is TGCGCCAGCAGTTCGGGAGGGCCCCCCTACGAGCAGTACTTC. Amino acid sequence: CASSSGGPPYEQYF. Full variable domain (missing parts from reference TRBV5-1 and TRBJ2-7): KAGVTQTPRYLIKTRGQQVTLSCSPISGHRSVSWYQQTPGQGLQFLFEYFSETQRNKGNFPGRFSGRQFSNSRSEMNVSTLELGDSALYLCASSSGGPPYEQYFGPGTRLTVT.

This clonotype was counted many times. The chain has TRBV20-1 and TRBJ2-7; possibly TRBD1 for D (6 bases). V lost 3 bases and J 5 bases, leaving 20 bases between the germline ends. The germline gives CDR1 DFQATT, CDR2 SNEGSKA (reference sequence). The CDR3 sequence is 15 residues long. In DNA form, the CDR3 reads TGCAGTGCTAGTAACCCTGACAGGAGGTCCCACGAGCAGTACTTC. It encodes CSASNPDRRSHEQYF.

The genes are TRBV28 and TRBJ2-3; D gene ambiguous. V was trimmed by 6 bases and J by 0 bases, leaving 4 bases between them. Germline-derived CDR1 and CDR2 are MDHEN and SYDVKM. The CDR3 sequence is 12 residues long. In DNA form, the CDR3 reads TGTGCCAGCAGGGACAGCACAGATACGCAGTATTTT. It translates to CASRDSTDTQYF.

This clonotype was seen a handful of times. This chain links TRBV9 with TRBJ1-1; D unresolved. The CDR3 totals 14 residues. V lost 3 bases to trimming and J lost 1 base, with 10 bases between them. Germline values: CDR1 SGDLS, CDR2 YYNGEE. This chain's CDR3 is CASSEEQQNTEAFF. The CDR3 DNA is TGTGCCAGCAGCGAGGAGCAGCAGAACACTGAAGCTTTCTTT. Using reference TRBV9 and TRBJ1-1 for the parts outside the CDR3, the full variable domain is DSGVTQTPKHLITATGQRVTLRCSPRSGDLSVYWYQQSLDQGLQFLIQYYNGEERAKGNILERFSAQQFPDLHSELNLSSLELGDSALYFCASSEEQQNTEAFFGQGTRLTVV.

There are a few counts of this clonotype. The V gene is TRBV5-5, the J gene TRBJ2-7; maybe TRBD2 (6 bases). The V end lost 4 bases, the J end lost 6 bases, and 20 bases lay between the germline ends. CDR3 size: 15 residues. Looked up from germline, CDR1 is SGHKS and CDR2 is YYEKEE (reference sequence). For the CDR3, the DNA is TGTGCCAGCAGCGCCCCATGGAGGGGAGAGCGCGAGCAGTACTTC. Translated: CASSAPWRGEREQYF.

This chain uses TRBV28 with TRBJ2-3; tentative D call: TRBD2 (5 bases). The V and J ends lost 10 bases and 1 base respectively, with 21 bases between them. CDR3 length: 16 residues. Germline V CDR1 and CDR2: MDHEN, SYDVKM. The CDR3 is CATLRRLRAGTDTQYF. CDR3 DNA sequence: TGTGCCACCCTGAGGAGGCTTAGGGCGGGCACAGATACGCAGTATTTT.

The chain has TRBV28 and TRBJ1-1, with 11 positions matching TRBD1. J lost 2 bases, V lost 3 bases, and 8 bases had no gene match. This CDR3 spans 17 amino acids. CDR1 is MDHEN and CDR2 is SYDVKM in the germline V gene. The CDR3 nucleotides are TGTGCCAGCAGTTTTCCGGGACAGGGGGTATTTAACACTGAAGCTTTCTTT. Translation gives CASSFPGQGVFNTEAFF.

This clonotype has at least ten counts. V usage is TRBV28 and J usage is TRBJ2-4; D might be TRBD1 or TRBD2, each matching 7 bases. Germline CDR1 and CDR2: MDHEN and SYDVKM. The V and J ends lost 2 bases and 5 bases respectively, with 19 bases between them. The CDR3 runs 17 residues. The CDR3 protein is CASSLGPMGGTENIQYF. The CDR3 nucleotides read TGTGCCAGCAGTTTAGGCCCAATGGGGGGGACAGAAAACATTCAGTACTTC.

CDR3 DNA: TGCAGCGTTGGAGGAGTTGGGGACACTCAAGACGAGCAGTACTTC. This translates into CSVGGVGDTQDEQYF. The rearrangement links TRBV29-1 to TRBJ2-7; D possibly corresponds to TRBD1 (6 bases). CDR3 size: 15 residues. The germline gives CDR1 SQVTM, CDR2 ANQGSEA. V lost 4 bases to trimming and J lost 5 bases, with 21 bases between them.